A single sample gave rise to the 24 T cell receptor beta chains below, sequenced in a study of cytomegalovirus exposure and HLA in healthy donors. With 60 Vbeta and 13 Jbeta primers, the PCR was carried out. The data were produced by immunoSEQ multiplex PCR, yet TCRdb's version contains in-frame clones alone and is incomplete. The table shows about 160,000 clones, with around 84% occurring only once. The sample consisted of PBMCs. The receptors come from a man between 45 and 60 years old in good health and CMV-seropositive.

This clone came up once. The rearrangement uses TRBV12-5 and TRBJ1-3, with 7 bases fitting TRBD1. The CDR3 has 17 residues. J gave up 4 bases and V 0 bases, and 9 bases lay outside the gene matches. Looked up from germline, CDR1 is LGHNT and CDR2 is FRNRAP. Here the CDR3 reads CASGLVQGSGGGNTIYF. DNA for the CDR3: TGTGCTAGTGGTTTGGTACAGGGGTCAGGGGGAGGAAACACCATATATTTT.

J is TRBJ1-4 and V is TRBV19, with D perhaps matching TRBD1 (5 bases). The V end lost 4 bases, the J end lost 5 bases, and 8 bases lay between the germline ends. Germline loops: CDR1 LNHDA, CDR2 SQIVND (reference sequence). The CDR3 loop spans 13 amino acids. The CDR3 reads CASSTTGNEKLFF. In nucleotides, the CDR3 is TGTGCCAGTAGTACTACAGGAAATGAAAAACTGTTTTTT.

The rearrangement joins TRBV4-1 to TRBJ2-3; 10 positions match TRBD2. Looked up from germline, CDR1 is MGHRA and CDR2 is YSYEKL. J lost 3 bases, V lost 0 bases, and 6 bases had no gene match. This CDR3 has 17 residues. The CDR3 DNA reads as TGCGCCAGCAGCCAAGATGCCAGCGGGGGGGGGACAGATACGCAGTATTTT. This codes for CASSQDASGGGTDTQYF.

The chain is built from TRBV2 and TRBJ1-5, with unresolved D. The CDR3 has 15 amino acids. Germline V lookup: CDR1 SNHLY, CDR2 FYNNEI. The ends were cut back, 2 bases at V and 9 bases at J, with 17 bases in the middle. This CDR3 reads CASSESDLSSGPQHF. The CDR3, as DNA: TGTGCCAGCAGTGAAAGCGACTTATCCTCGGGGCCCCAGCATTTT.

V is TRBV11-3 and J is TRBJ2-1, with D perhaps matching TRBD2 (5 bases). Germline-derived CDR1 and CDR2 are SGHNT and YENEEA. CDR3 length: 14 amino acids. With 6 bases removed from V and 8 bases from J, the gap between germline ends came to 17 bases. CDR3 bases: TGTGCCAGCAGTCCACACGGGGTAGGCTATGAGCAGTTCTTC. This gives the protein CASSPHGVGYEQFF.

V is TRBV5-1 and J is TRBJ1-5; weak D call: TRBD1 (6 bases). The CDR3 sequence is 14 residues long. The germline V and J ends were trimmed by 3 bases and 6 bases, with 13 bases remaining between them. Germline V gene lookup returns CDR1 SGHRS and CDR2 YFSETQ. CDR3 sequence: CASSSGGYGQPQHF. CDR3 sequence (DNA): TGCGCCAGCAGCTCTGGGGGCTACGGTCAGCCCCAGCATTTT. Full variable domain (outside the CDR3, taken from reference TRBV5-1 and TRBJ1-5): KAGVTQTPRYLIKTRGQQVTLSCSPISGHRSVSWYQQTPGQGLQFLFEYFSETQRNKGNFPGRFSGRQFSNSRSEMNVSTLELGDSALYLCASSSGGYGQPQHFGDGTRLSIL.

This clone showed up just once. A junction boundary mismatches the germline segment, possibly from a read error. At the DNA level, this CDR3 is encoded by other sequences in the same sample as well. The CDR3 sequence is CSARVVYEQYF. The CDR3 DNA follows: TGCAGTGCCAGAGTCGTCTACGAGCAGTACTTC. The rearrangement uses TRBV20-1 and TRBJ2-7, with D unresolved. The CDR3 length is 11 residues. CDR1 and CDR2 from the germline V gene are DFQATT and SNEGSKA (reference sequence).

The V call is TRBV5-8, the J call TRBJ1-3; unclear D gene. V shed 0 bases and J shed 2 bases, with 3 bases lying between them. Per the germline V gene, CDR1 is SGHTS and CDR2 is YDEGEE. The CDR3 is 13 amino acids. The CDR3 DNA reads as TGTGCCAGCAGCTTGGCCGCTGGAAACACCATATATTTT. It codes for CASSLAAGNTIYF.

Here the CDR3 DNA reads TGTGCCAGCAGTCCTGCTCCCAGGAATTATGGCTACACCTTC. This sequence encodes CASSPAPRNYGYTF. The rearrangement joins TRBV27 to TRBJ1-2; D is uncertain. Germline assignment: CDR1 MNHEY and CDR2 SMNVEV (reference sequence). The CDR3 contains 14 residues. The V gene lost 5 bases and the J gene lost 5 bases, with 15 bases spanning the gap.

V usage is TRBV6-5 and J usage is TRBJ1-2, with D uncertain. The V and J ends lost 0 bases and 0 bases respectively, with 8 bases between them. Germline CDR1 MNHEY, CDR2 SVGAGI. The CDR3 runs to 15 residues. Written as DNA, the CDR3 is TGTGCCAGCAGTTACTCGGAGGTGGCTAACTATGGCTACACCTTC. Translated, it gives CASSYSEVANYGYTF.

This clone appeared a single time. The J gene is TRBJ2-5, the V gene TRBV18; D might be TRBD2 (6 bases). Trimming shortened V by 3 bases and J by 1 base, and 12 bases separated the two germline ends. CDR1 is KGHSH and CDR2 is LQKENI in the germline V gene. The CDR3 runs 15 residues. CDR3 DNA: TGTGCCAGCTCACCGGAAGCGGGTTTCCAAGAGACCCAGTACTTC. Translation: CASSPEAGFQETQYF. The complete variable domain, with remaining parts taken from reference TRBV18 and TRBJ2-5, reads NAGVMQNPRHLVRRRGQEARLRCSPMKGHSHVYWYRQLPEEGLKFMVYLQKENIIDESGMPKERFSAEFPKEGPSILRIQQVVRGDSAAYFCASSPEAGFQETQYFGPGTRLLVL.

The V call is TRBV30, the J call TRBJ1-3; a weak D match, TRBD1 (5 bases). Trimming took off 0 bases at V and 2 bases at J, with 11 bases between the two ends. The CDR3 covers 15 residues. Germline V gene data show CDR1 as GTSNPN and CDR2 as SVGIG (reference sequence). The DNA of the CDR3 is TGTGCCTGGAGTGTACGCAGGGCGGCTGGAAACACCATATATTTT. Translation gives CAWSVRRAAGNTIYF.

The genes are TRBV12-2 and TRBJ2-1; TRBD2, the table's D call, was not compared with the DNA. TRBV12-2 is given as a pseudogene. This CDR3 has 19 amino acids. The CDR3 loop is CASRYTGKLSGSPAGEQFF. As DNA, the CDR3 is TGTGCAAGTCGTTACACAGGGAAACTTAGCGGGAGCCCAGCGGGTGAGCAGTTCTTC.

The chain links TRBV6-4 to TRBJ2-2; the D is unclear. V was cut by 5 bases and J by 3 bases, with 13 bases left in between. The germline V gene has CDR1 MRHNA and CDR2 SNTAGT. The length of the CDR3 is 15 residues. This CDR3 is CASSKEPTDTGELFF. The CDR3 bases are TGTGCCAGCAGTAAAGAGCCCACCGACACCGGGGAGCTGTTTTTT.

The CDR3 DNA sequence: TGTGCCAGCAGGGGACTAGCGGGAAAGATTGGAGATGAGCAGTTCTTC. It specifies CASRGLAGKIGDEQFF. This sequence joins TRBV28 and TRBJ2-1; the match to TRBD2 covers 13 bases. This CDR3 is built from 16 residues. V was pared by 6 bases and J by 8 bases, with 10 bases of the junction left unmatched. Germline values: CDR1 MDHEN, CDR2 SYDVKM.

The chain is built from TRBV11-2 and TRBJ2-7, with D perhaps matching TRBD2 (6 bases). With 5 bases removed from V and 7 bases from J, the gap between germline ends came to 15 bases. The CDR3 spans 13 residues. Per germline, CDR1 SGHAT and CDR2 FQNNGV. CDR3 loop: CASSPGLPLEQYF. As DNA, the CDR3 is TGTGCCAGCAGCCCGGGACTTCCCCTGGAGCAGTACTTC.

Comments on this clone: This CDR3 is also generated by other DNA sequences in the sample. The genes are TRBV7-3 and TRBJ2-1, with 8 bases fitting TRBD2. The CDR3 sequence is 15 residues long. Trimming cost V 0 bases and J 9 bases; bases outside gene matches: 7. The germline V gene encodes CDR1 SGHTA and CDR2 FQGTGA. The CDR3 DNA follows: TGTGCCAGCAGCTTAACTAGCGGGGCCCTAGGTGAGCAGTTCTTC. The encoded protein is CASSLTSGALGEQFF. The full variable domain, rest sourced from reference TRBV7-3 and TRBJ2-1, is GAGVSQTPSNKVTEKGKYVELRCDPISGHTALYWYRQSLGQGPEFLIYFQGTGAADDSGLPNDRFFAVRPEGSVSTLKIQRTERGDSAVYLCASSLTSGALGEQFFGPGTRLTVL.

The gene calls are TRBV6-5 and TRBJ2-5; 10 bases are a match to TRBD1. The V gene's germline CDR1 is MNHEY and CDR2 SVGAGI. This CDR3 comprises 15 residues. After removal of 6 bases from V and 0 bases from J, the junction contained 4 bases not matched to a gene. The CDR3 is CASSRDRGDQETQYF. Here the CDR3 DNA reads TGTGCCAGCAGCAGGGACAGGGGAGACCAAGAGACCCAGTACTTC.

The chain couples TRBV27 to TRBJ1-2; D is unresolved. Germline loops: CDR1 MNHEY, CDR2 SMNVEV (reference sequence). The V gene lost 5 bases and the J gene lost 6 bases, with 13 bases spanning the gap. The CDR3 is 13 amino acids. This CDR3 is CASSPSVRDGYTF. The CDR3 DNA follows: TGTGCCAGCAGTCCGTCCGTGAGGGATGGCTACACCTTC.

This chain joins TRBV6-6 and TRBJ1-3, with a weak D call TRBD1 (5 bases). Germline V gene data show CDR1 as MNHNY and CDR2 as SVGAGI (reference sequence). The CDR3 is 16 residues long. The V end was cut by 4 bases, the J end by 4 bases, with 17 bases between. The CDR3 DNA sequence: TGTGCCAGCAGTTTGGGGACTCCGGGGCTAGGAAACACCATATATTTT. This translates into CASSLGTPGLGNTIYF.

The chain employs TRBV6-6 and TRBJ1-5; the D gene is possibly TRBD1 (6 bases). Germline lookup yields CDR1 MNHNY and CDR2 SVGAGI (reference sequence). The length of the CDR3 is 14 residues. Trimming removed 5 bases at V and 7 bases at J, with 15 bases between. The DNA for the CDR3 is TGTGCCAGCAGTACCCAGGGGCAGAAACAGCCCCAGCATTTT. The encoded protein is CASSTQGQKQPQHF.

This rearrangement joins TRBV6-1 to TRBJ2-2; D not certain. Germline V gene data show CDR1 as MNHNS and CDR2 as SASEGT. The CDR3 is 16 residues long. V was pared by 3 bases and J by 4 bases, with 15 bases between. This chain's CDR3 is CASSDSTKTFTGELFF. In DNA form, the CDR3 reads TGTGCCAGCAGTGATAGCACAAAAACATTCACCGGGGAGCTGTTTTTT.

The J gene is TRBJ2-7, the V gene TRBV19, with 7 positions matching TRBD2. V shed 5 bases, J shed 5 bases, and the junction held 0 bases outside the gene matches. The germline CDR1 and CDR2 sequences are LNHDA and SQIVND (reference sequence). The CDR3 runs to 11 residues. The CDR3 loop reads CASSAGDEQYV. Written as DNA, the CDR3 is TGTGCCAGTAGTGCGGGGGACGAGCAGTACGTC.

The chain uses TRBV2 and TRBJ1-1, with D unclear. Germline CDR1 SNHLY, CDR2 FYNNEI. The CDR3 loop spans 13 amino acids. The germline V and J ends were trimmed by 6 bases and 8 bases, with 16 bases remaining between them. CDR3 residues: CASRRSRSPEAFF. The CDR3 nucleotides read TGTGCCAGCAGACGCTCGAGATCCCCCGAAGCTTTCTTT.